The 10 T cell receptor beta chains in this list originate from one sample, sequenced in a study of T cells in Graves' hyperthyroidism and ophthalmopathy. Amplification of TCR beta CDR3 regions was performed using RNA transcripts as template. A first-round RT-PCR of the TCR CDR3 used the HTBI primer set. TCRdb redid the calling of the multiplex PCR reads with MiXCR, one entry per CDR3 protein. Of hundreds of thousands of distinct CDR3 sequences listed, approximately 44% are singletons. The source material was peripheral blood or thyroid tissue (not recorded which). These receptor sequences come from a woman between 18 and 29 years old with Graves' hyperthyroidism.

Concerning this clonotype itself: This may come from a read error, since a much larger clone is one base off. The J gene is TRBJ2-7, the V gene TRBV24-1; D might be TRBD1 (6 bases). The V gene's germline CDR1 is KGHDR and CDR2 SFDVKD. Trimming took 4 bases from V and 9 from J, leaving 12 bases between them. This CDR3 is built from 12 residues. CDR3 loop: CATSDPGDGQYF. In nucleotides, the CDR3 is TGTGCCACCAGTGACCCAGGGGACGGGCAGTACTTC.

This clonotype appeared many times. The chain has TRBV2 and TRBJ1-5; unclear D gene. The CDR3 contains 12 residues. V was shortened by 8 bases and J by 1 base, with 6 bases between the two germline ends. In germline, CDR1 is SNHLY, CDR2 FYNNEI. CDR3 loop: CASGGSNQPQHF. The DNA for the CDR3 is TGTGCCAGCGGTGGGAGCAATCAGCCCCAGCATTTT.

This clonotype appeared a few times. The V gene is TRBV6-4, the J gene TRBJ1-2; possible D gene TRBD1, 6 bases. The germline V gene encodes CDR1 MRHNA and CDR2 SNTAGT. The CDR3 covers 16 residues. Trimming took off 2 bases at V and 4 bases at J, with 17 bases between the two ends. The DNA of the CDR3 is TGTGCCAGCAGTGACCCCACGGACAGTCTGGGCTATGGCTACACCTTC. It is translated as CASSDPTDSLGYGYTF.

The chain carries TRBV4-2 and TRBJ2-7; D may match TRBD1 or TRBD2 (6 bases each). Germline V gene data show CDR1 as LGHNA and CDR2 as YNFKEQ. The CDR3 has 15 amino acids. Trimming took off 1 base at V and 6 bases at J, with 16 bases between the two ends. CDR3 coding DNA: TGTGCCAGCAGCCAAGTGTGGGGGCGGGATACCGAGCAGTACTTC. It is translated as CASSQVWGRDTEQYF.

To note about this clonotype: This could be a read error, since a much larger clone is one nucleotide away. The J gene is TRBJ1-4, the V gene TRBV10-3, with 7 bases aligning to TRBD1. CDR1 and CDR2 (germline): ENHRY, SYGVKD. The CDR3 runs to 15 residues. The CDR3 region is CTSSARQGLREKLFF. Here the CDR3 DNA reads TGTACCAGCAGTGCGAGACAGGGATTGAGGGAAAAACTGTTTTTT.

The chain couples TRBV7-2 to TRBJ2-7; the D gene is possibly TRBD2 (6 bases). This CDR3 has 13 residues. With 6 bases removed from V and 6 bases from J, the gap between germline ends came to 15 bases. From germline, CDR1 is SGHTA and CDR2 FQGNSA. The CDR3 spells CASSDGTRSEQYF. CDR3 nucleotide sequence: TGTGCCAGCAGTGATGGGACTCGGAGCGAGCAGTACTTC.

Written as DNA, the CDR3 is TGTGCCAGCAGTGCAAACAGGGACTCCTACGAGCAGTACTTC. Residues: CASSANRDSYEQYF. The gene calls are TRBV25-1 and TRBJ2-7; D possibly corresponds to TRBD1 (6 bases). The CDR3 covers 14 residues. Trimming stripped 4 bases from V and 0 bases from J, with 10 bases between. CDR1 is MGHDK, CDR2 SYGVNS, per germline.

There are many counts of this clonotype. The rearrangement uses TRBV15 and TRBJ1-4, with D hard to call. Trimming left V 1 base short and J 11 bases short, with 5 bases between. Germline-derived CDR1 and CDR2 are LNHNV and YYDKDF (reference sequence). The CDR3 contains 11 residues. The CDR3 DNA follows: TGTGCCACCAGCAGAGCCAAGAAACTGTTTTTT. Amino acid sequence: CATSRAKKLFF.

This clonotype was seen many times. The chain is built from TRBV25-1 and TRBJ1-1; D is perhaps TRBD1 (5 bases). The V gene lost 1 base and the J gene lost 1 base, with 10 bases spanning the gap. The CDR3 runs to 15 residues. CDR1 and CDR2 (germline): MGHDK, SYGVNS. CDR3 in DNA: TGTGCCAGCAGTGAATTGGAGGGGAGGAACACTGAAGCTTTCTTT. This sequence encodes CASSELEGRNTEAFF.

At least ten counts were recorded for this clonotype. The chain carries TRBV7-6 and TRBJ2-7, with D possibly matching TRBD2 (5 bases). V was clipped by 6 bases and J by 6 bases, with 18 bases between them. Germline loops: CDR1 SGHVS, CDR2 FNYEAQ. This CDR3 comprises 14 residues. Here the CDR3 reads CASRPEAQVGEQYF. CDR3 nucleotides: TGTGCCAGCAGGCCGGAGGCCCAAGTGGGCGAGCAGTACTTC.